The present T cell receptor (beta chain) was sequenced within a study of blood T cell repertoires in COVID-19. For the study at large: Sources were T cells, B-cell-depleted T cells, or PBMCs; the material itself was cDNA or gDNA.

The CDR3 has 14 amino acids. V lost 3 bases and J lost 4, with 12 bases in between. Looked up from germline, CDR1 is KGHSH and CDR2 is LQKENI. In the original processing: The assay estimated nucleated cells by amplifying reference gene primers. Repertoires were generated with immunoSEQ multiplex PCR, while TCRdb's copy carries only in-frame clones and drops some. That table is the source of V, J and clone size, and D and trimming were worked out from the DNA. The sample carries some 200,000 clones, around 88% recorded once. This clonotype originated in a man aged 18 to 29 with active or convalescent COVID-19. The sequenced sample was peripheral blood. The rearrangement links TRBV18 to TRBJ1-2; the D gene is possibly TRBD1 (6 bases). The CDR3 loop reads CASSPRDISYGYTF. CDR3 bases: TGTGCCAGCTCACCCCGGGACATCTCCTATGGCTACACCTTC.